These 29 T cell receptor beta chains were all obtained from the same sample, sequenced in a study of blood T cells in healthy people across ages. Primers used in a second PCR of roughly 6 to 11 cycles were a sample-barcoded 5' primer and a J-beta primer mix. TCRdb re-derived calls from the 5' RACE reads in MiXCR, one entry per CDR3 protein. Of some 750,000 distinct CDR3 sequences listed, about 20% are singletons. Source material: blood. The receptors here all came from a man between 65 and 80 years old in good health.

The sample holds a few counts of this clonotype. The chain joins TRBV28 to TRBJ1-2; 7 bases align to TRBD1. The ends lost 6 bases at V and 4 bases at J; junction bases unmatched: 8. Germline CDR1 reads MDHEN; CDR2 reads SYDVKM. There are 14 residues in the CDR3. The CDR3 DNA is TGTGCCAGCAGGCGACAGGGCCGGAGCTATGGCTACACCTTC. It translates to CASRRQGRSYGYTF.

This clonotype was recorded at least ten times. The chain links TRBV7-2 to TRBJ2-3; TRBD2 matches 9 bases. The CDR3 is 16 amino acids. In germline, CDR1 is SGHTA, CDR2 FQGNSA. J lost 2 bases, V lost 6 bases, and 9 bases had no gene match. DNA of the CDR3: TGTGCCAGCAGGTCTGGCGGGAGGGGATTCACAGATACGCAGTATTTT. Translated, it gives CASRSGGRGFTDTQYF.

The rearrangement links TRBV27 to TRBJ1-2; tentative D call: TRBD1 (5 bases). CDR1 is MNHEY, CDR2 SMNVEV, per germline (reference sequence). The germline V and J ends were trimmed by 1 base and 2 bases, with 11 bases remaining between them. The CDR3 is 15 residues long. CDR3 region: CASSLFSGLNYGYTF. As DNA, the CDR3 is TGTGCCAGCAGTTTATTTTCAGGGCTAAACTATGGCTACACCTTC.

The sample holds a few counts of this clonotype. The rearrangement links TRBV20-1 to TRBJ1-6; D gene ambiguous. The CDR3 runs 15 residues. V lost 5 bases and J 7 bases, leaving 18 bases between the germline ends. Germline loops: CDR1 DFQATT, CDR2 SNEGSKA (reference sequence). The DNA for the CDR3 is TGCAGTGCTTACCTGGGAGAGGGCATGAATTCACCCCTCCACTTT. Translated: CSAYLGEGMNSPLHF.

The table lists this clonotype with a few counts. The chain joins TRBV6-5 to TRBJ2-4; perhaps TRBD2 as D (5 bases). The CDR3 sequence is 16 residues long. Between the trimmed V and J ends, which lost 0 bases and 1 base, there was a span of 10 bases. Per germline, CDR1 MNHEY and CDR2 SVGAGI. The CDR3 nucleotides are TGTGCCAGCAGTTACTCATCGTCGGGGGCCAAAAACATTCAGTACTTC. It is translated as CASSYSSSGAKNIQYF.

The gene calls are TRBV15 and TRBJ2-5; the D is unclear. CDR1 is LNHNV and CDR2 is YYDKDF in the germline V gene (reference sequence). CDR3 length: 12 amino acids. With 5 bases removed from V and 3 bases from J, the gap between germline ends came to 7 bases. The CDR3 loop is CATSGKKETQYF. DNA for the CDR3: TGTGCCACCAGCGGAAAGAAAGAGACCCAGTACTTC. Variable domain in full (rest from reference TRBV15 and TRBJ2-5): DAMVIQNPRYQVTQFGKPVTLSCSQTLNHNVMYWYQQKSSQAPKLLFHYYDKDFNNEADTPDNFQSRRPNTSFCFLDIRSPGLGDTAMYLCATSGKKETQYFGPGTRLLVL.

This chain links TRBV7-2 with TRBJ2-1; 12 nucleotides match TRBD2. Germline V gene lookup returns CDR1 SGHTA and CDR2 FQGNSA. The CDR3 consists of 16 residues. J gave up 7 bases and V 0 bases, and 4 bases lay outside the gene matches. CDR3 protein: CASSLATSGSKNEQFF. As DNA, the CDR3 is TGTGCCAGCAGCTTAGCGACTAGCGGGAGTAAGAATGAGCAGTTCTTC. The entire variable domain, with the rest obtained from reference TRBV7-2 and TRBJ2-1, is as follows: GAGVSQSPSNKVTEKGKDVELRCDPISGHTALYWYRQSLGQGLEFLIYFQGNSAPDKSGLPSDRFSAERTGGSVSTLTIQRTQQEDSAVYLCASSLATSGSKNEQFFGPGTRLTVL.

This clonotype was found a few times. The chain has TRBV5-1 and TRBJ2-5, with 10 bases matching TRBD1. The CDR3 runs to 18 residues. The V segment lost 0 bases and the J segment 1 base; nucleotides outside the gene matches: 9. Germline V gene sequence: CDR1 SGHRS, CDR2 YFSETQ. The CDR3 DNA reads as TGCGCCAGCAGCTTGGTCCCCGGGACAGGGGTTGGCCAAGAGACCCAGTACTTC. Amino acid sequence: CASSLVPGTGVGQETQYF.

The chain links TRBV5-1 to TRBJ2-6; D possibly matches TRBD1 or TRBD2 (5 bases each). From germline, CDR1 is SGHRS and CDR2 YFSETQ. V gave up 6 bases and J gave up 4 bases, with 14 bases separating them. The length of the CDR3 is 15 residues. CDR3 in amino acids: CASTPGHTGANVLTF. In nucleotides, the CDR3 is TGCGCCAGCACGCCGGGGCACACCGGGGCCAACGTCCTGACTTTC.

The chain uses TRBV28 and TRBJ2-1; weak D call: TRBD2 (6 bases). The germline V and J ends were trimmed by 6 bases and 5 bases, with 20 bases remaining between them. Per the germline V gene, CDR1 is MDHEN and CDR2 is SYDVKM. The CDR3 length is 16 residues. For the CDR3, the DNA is TGTGCCAGCAGCCCATATCGGGGGACTGCGAACAATGAGCAGTTCTTC. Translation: CASSPYRGTANNEQFF.

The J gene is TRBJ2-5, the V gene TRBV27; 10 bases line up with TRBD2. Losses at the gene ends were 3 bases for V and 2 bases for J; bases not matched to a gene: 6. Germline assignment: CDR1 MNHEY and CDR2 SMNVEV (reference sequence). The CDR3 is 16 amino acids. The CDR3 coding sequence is TGTGCCAGCAGTTTCCGCGGACTAGCGGATCAAGAGACCCAGTACTTC. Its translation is CASSFRGLADQETQYF.

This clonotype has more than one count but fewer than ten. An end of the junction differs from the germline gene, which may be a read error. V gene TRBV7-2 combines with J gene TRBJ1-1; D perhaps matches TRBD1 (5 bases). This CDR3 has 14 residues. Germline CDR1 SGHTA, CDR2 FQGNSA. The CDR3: CASSLQGGRTEAFF. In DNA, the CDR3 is TGCGCCAGCAGCTTGCAGGGTGGGAGGACTGAAGCTTTCTTT. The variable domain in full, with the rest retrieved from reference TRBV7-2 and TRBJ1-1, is GAGVSQSPSNKVTEKGKDVELRCDPISGHTALYWYRQSLGQGLEFLIYFQGNSAPDKSGLPSDRFSAERTGGSVSTLTIQRTQQEDSAVYLCASSLQGGRTEAFFGQGTRLTVV.

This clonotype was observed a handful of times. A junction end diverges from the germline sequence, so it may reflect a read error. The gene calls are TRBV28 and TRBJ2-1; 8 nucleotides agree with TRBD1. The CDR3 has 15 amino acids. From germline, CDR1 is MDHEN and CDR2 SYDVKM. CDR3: CASTPVGTGPFERFF. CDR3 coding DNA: TGTGCCAGCACCCCGGTAGGGACAGGCCCGTTTGAGCGGTTCTTC.

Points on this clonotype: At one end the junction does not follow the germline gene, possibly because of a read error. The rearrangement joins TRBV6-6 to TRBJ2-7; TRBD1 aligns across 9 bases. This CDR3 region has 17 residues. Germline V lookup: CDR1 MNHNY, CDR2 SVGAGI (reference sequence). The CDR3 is CASSSPSGTGFSYEQYF. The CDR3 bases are TGTGCCAGTAGTTCCCCCTCCGGGACAGGGTTCTCCTACGAGCAGTACTTC.

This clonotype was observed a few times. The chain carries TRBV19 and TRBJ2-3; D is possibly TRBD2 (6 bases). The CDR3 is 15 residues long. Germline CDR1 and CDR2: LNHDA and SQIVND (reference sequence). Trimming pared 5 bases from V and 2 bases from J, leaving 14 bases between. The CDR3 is CASSPLRDFTDTQYF. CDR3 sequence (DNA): TGTGCCAGTAGTCCACTGCGGGACTTCACAGATACGCAGTATTTT.

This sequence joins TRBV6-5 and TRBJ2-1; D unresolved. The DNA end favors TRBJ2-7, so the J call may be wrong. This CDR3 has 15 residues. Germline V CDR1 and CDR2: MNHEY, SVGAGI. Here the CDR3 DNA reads TGTGCCAGCAGTTACTCGACCTACGGAACTTACGAGCAGTACTTC. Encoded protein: CASSYSTYGTYEQYF.

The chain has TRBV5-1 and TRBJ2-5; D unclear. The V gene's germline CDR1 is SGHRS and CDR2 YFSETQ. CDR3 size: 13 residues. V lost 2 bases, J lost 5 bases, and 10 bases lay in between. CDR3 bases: TGCGCCAGCAGCTTTGTCGCTAGGGAGACCCAGTACTTC. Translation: CASSFVARETQYF.

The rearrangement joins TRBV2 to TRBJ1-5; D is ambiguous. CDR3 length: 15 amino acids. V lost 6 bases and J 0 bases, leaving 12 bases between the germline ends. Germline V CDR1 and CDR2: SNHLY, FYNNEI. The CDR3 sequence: CASREQRLSNQPQHF. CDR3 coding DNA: TGTGCCAGCAGGGAACAGCGTCTTAGCAATCAGCCCCAGCATTTT.

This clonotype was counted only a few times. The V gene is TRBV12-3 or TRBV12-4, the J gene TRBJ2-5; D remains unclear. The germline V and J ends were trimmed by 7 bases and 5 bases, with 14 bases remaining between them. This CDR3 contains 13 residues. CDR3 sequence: CASTRRRGETQYF. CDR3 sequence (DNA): TGTGCCAGCACCCGACGGCGAGGCGAGACCCAGTACTTC.

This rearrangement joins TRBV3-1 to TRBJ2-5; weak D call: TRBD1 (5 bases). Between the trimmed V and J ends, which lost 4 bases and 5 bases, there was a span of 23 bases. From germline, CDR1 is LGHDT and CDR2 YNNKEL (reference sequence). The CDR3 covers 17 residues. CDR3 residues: CASSPDVGRVKVETQYF. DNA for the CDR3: TGTGCCAGCAGCCCCGACGTAGGCAGGGTGAAAGTGGAGACCCAGTACTTC.

The CDR3 loop is CASSIASEETQYF. CDR3 bases: TGTGCCAGTAGTATAGCTAGCGAGGAGACCCAGTACTTC. The chain is built from TRBV19 and TRBJ2-5, with D possibly matching TRBD2 (6 bases). The CDR3 extends over 13 amino acids. Deletions cut 1 base from V and 5 bases from J, with 8 bases between. Germline V gene data show CDR1 as LNHDA and CDR2 as SQIVND (reference sequence).

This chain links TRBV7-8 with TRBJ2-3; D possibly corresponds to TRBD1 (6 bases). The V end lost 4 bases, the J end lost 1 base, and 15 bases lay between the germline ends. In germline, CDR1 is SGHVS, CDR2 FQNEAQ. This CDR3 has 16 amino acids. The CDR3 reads CASSSNRAGGTDTQYF. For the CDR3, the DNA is TGTGCCAGCAGCTCAAACAGGGCCGGAGGCACAGATACGCAGTATTTT.

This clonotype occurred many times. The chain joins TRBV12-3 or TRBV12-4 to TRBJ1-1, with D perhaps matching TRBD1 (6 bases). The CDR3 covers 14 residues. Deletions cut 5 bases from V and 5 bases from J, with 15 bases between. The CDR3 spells CASSNLAGATEAFF. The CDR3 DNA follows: TGTGCCAGCAGTAACCTTGCAGGGGCGACTGAAGCTTTCTTT.

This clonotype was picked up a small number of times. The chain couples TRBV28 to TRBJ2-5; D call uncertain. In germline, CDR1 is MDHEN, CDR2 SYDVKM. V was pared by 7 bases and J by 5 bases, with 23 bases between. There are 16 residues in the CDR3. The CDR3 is CASTYPKGSSLETQYF. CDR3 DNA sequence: TGTGCCAGCACCTACCCCAAAGGTAGTAGTTTGGAGACCCAGTACTTC.

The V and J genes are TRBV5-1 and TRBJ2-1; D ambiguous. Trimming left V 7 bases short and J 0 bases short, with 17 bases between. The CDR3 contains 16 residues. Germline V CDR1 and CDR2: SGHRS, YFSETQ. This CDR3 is CASVVGPESSYNEQFF. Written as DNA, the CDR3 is TGCGCCAGCGTAGTTGGTCCGGAGAGCTCCTACAATGAGCAGTTCTTC.

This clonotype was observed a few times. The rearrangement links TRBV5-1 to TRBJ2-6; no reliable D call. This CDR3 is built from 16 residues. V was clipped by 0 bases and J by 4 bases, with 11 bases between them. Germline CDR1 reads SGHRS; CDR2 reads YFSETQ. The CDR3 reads CASSLELGFGANVLTF. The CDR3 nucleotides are TGCGCCAGCAGCTTGGAGCTGGGGTTCGGGGCCAACGTCCTGACTTTC.

The DNA of the CDR3 is TGTGCCAGCAGCTTAGAGACAGCTCGGGGGGAGACCCAGTACTTC. Protein product: CASSLETARGETQYF. The chain joins TRBV7-2 to TRBJ2-1; D perhaps matches TRBD2 (6 bases). The J call may be faulty, since TRBJ2-5 better matches the DNA end. The CDR3 totals 15 residues. Per the germline V gene, CDR1 is SGHTA and CDR2 is FQGNSA.

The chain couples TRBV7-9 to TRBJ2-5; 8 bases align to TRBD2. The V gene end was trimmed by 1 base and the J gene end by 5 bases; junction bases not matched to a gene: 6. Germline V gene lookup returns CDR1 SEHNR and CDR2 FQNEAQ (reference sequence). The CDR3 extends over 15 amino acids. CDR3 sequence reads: CASSLVDAGGETQYF. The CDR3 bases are TGTGCCAGCAGCTTAGTGGATGCGGGGGGCGAGACCCAGTACTTC.

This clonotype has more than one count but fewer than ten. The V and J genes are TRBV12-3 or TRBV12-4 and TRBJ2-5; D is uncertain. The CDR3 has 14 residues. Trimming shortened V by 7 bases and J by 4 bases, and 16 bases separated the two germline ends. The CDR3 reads CASTNAIRRETQYF. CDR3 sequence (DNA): TGTGCCAGCACCAACGCCATCAGGAGAGAGACCCAGTACTTC.